This TCR beta chain was retrieved from a study of T cell repertoires in cytomegalovirus infection. TCRdb independently ran MiXCR on the reads; one entry per CDR3 protein. The sample has 680,000 or so distinct CDR3 sequences; 30% to 40% are singletons. Per germline, CDR1 DFQATT and CDR2 SNEGSKA (reference sequence). The length of the CDR3 is 15 residues. The V end was cut by 4 bases, the J end by 4 bases, with 17 bases between. As regards this clonotype: The antigen is unknown.

This TCR was sampled from a human donor in good health (CMV status not recorded). Some clones in this sample may be carry-over from other donors' samples. Material: cultured PBMCs, obtained from culture after CMV antigen stimulation. J is TRBJ2-1 and V is TRBV20-1, with D perhaps TRBD2 (5 bases). The CDR3 sequence: CSAILGGSFYNEQFF. CDR3 DNA sequence: TGCAGTGCTATTCTTGGCGGGTCATTTTACAATGAGCAGTTCTTC.